The clone carrying this T cell receptor (beta chain) is a singleton in its sample. Its target is unknown. This specimen belongs to a study of cytomegalovirus exposure and HLA in healthy donors. Study outcomes and limitations: A later examination showed that TCR association rates differed by HLA locus, with DRB1 most and HLA-C fewest. Data from an earlier analysis indicated that most TCR beta V segments were productive either about 87% or about 30% of the time. V segments that were indistinguishable, TRBV6-2 and TRBV6-3 among them, were omitted from analysis.

With 4 bases removed from V and 10 bases from J, the gap between germline ends came to 18 bases. This CDR3 comprises 15 residues. Germline CDR1 SGHDT, CDR2 YYEEEE. The PCR used 60 Vbeta and 13 Jbeta primers. This table comes from immunoSEQ multiplex PCR, and its TCRdb copy is limited to in-frame clones, with some not included. The sample gives some 79,000 clones, about 78% of which show up once; less than 7% is in the top ten. The source of this sequence is a male donor in good health and CMV-seropositive. The chain links TRBV5-6 to TRBJ1-6; D remains ambiguous. Sequenced sample: PBMCs. CDR3 bases: TGTGCCAGCAGCGCAAAGCCGACGAGGTCGTCACCCCTCCACTTT. Residues: CASSAKPTRSSPLHF.